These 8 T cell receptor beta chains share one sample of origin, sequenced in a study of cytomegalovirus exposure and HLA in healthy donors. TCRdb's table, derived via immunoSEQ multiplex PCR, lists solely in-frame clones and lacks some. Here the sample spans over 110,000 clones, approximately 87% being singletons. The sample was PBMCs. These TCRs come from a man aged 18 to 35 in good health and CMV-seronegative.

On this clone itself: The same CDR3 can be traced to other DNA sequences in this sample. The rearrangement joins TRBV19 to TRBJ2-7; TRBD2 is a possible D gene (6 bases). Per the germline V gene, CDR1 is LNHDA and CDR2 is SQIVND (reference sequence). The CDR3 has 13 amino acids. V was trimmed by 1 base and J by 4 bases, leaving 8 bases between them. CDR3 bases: TGTGCCAGTAGTATAGGGCGGGGATACGAGCAGTACTTC. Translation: CASSIGRGYEQYF.

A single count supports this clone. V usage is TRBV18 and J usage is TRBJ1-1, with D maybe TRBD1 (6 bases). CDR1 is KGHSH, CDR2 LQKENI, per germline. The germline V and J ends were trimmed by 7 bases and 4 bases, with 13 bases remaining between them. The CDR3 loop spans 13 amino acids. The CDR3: CASFTGGATEAFF. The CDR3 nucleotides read TGTGCCAGCTTCACCGGGGGGGCCACTGAAGCTTTCTTT.

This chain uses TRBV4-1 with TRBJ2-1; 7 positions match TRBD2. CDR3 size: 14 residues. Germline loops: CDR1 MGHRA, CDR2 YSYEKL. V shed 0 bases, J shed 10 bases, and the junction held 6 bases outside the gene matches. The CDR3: CASSQDRGGDEQFF. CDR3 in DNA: TGCGCCAGCAGCCAAGATAGGGGAGGGGACGAGCAGTTCTTC.

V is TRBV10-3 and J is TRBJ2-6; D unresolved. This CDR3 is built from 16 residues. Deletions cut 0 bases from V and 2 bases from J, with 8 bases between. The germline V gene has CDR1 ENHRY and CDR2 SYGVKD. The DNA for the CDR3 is TGTGCCATCAGTGAGTCGAGCCGGGCTGGGGCCAACGTCCTGACTTTC. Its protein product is CAISESSRAGANVLTF.

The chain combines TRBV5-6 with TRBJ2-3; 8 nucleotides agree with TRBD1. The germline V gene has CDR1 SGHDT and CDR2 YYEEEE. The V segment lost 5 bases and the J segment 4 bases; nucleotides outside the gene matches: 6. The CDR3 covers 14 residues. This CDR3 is CASRGQGRADTQYF. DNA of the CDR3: TGTGCCAGCAGAGGACAGGGACGTGCAGATACGCAGTATTTT.

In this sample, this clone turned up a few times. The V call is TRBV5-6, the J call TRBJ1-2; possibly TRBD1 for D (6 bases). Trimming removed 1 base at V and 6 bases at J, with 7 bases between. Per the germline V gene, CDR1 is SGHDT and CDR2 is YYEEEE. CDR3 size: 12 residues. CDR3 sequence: CASSLTGHGYTF. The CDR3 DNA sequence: TGTGCCAGCAGCTTGACAGGGCATGGCTACACCTTC.

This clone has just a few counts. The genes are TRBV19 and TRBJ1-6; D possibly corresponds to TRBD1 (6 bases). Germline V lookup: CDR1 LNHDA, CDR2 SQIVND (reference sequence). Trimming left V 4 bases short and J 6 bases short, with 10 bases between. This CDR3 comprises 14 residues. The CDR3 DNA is TGTGCCAGTAGTACAACAGGGACTAATTCACCCCTCCACTTT. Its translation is CASSTTGTNSPLHF. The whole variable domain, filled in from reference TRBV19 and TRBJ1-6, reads DGGITQSPKYLFRKEGQNVTLSCEQNLNHDAMYWYRQDPGQGLRLIYYSQIVNDFQKGDIAEGYSVSREKKESFPLTVTSAQKNPTAFYLCASSTTGTNSPLHFGNGTRLTVT.

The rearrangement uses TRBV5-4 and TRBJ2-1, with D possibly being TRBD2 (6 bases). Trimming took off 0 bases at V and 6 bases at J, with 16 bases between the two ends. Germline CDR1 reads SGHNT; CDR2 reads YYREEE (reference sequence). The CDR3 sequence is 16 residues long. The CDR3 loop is CASSLVGGGMGNEQFF. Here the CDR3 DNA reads TGTGCCAGCAGCTTGGTGGGGGGAGGCATGGGCAATGAGCAGTTCTTC.